This is a list of T cell receptor beta chains from one sample in a study of T-cell reconstitution after alpha-beta-depleted transplantation in children. TCRdb itself ran the PCR reads through MiXCR, one entry per CDR3 protein. This sample has about 610,000 distinct CDR3 sequences, with over 9.5% found just once. The sequences come from PBMCs from the stem cell graft donor, collected from the stem cell graft. These receptors were taken from a human donor who donated a stem cell graft to a child with acute myeloid leukemia. Each CDR3 is given without its conserved first and last residue. A D gene is named only where the DNA matches it firmly.

D: -
V: TRBV29-1
CDR3: SVPILGGGFTDTQY

D: -
V: TRBV27
CDR3: ASSFTGPDTEAF

D: -
V: TRBV11-2
CDR3: ASSYIGTVSYEQY

D: TRBD2
V: TRBV12-3/TRBV12-4
CDR3: ASSWPPGSGSHNEQF

D: -
V: TRBV6-4
CDR3: ASSDGRTGELF

D: -
V: TRBV2
CDR3: ASSDALVGRETQY

D: TRBD1
V: TRBV20-1
CDR3: SAQGQLGKTQY

D: TRBD2
V: TRBV7-3
CDR3: ASSPRASGVQETQY

D: TRBD2
V: TRBV11-2
CDR3: ASVLGGTDTQY

D: TRBD1
V: TRBV6-6
CDR3: ATPDRGNGELF

D: -
V: TRBV15
CDR3: ATGLGAWETQY

D: TRBD2
V: TRBV25-1
CDR3: ASSPGRVKETQY

D: TRBD1
V: TRBV29-1
CDR3: SPGQGDTEAF

D: -
V: TRBV29-1
CDR3: SVNLRRSSYEQY

D: -
V: TRBV29-1
CDR3: SVGEGRQGNGYT

D: TRBD2
V: TRBV6-5
CDR3: ASSMGLEGSNEQF